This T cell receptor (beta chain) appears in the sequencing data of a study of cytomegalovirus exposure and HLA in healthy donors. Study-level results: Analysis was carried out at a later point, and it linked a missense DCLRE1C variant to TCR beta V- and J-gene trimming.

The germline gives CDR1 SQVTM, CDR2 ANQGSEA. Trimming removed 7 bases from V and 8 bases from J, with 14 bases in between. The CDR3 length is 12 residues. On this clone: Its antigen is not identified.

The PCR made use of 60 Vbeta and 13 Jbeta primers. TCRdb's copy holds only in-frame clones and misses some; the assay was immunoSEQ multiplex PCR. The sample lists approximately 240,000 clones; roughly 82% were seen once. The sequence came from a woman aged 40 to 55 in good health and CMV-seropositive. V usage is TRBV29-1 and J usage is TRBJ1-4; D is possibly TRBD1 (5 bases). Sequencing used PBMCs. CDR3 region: CSAGIGGEKLFF. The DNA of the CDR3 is TGCAGCGCCGGGATTGGGGGGGAAAAACTGTTTTTT.